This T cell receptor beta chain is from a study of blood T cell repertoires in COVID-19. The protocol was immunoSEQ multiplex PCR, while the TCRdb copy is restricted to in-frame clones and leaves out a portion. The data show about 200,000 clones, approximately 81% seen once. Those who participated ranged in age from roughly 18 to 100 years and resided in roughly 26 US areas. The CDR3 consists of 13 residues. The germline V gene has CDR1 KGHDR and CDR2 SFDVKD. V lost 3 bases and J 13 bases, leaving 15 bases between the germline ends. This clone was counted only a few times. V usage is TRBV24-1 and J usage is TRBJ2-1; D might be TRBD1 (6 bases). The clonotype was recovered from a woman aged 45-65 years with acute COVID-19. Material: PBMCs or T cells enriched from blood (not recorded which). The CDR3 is CATSDPTTGKQFF. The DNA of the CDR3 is TGTGCCACCAGTGATCCCACTACAGGGAAACAGTTCTTC.